The 13 T cell receptor beta chains below were found in one sample sequenced in a study of Ad26.COV2.S vaccination and SARS-CoV-2 variants. Treatment of the sample: 15 to 20 received Ad26.COV2.S at low or high dose, single or two shots; 5 received placebo; per-sample allocation not given. Sampling occurred on day 63 after the first vaccine or placebo injection. TCRdb's copy holds only in-frame clones and misses some; the assay was immunoSEQ multiplex PCR. The sample has about 440,000 clones, about 90% seen once. The sample consisted of peripheral blood, taken in a trial of Ad26.COV2.S vaccine versus placebo. Receptor source: a person between 18 and 65 years old who received the Ad26.COV2.S COVID-19 vaccine or a placebo.

The V and J genes are TRBV28 and TRBJ2-7, with D tentatively TRBD1 or TRBD2 (6 bases each). In germline, CDR1 is MDHEN, CDR2 SYDVKM. This CDR3 has 18 amino acids. V was pared by 3 bases and J by 1 base, with 22 bases between. Here the CDR3 reads CASSLSGGGHSNSYEQYF. For the CDR3, the DNA is TGTGCCAGCAGTTTGTCCGGGGGCGGCCATTCGAATTCCTACGAGCAGTACTTC.

The chain is built from TRBV7-2 and TRBJ2-1, with 14 positions matching TRBD2. CDR1 and CDR2 (germline): SGHTA, FQGNSA. CDR3 length equals 17 residues. Trimming took 4 bases from V and 7 from J; bases not matched to a gene: 9. CDR3: CASSSISGTSGRNEQFF. The CDR3 region has the DNA TGTGCCAGCAGCTCCATCTCCGGGACTAGCGGGAGAAATGAGCAGTTCTTC.

The V gene is TRBV5-8, the J gene TRBJ2-7; D tentatively fits TRBD1 or TRBD2 (5 bases each). V dropped 0 bases and J dropped 0 bases, with 10 bases sitting between them. From germline, CDR1 is SGHTS and CDR2 YDEGEE. The CDR3 extends over 15 amino acids. For the CDR3, the DNA is TGTGCCAGCAGCTTGGACCGGGACGGCTCCTACGAGCAGTACTTC. It specifies CASSLDRDGSYEQYF.

The table lists this clone with a count of one. The CDR3 DNA reads TGTGCCAGCAGCTTAAGACTACTCTCCTACAATGAGCAGTTCTTC. Translated, it gives CASSLRLLSYNEQFF. V is TRBV7-2 and J is TRBJ2-1; D is possibly TRBD2 (5 bases). Trimming removed 2 bases at V and 0 bases at J, with 8 bases between. The CDR3 has 15 residues. Looked up from germline, CDR1 is SGHTA and CDR2 is FQGNSA.

The V call is TRBV5-1, the J call TRBJ2-5; D possibly matches TRBD1 or TRBD2 (5 bases each). This CDR3 contains 15 residues. V lost 2 bases to trimming and J lost 4 bases, with 15 bases between them. Germline V gene data show CDR1 as SGHRS and CDR2 as YFSETQ. The CDR3 nucleotides read TGCGCCAGCAGCTTCAGGGAGCGGCCCCGAGAGACCCAGTACTTC. The encoded protein is CASSFRERPRETQYF.

This clone was detected once. This rearrangement joins TRBV11-2 to TRBJ2-7, with TRBD1 matching 9 bases. Germline V gene sequence: CDR1 SGHAT, CDR2 FQNNGV. The CDR3 length is 14 residues. V dropped 3 bases and J dropped 6; count of bases not matched to a gene: 6. CDR3 DNA: TGTGCCAGCAGCTTGAGGGACAGGGCCTCCGAGCAGTACTTC. This sequence encodes CASSLRDRASEQYF.

The chain is built from TRBV29-1 and TRBJ2-2; 10 positions agree with TRBD2. The CDR3 extends over 15 amino acids. V gave up 7 bases and J gave up 4 bases; unmatched junction bases: 9. Per the germline V gene, CDR1 is SQVTM and CDR2 is ANQGSEA. Here the CDR3 DNA reads TGCAGCGCCTTTAGCGGGAGGACTGGCACCGGGGAGCTGTTTTTT. It is translated as CSAFSGRTGTGELFF.

The V call is TRBV10-3, the J call TRBJ2-5; possibly TRBD1 for D (5 bases). The CDR3 has 13 residues. Germline loops: CDR1 ENHRY, CDR2 SYGVKD. The V end lost 6 bases, the J end lost 1 base, and 9 bases lay between the germline ends. CDR3 in DNA: TGTGCCATCAGGGACAATCCCCAAGAGACCCAGTACTTC. It translates to CAIRDNPQETQYF.

The CDR3 sequence is CASSFTGHPSSYEQYF. CDR3 bases: TGTGCCAGCAGTTTTACGGGACACCCGAGCTCCTACGAGCAGTACTTC. The chain couples TRBV27 to TRBJ2-7; D is perhaps TRBD1 (6 bases). V lost 3 bases to trimming and J lost 0 bases, with 15 bases between them. Germline V gene sequence: CDR1 MNHEY, CDR2 SMNVEV (reference sequence). The CDR3 has 16 residues.

A few counts support this clone. The identical CDR3 is also encoded by other nucleotide sequences in the sample. V is TRBV7-2 and J is TRBJ2-2, with D unclear. CDR3 length equals 12 residues. The V gene lost 1 base and the J gene lost 5 bases, with 2 bases spanning the gap. The germline V gene has CDR1 SGHTA and CDR2 FQGNSA. CDR3 residues: CASSLDTGELFF. Written as DNA, the CDR3 is TGTGCCAGCAGCTTAGATACCGGGGAGCTGTTTTTT.

The genes are TRBV27 and TRBJ2-5; 7 bases match TRBD1. V shed 2 bases and J 4 bases; nucleotides not matched to a gene: 1. Per germline, CDR1 MNHEY and CDR2 SMNVEV (reference sequence). The CDR3 extends over 13 amino acids. The CDR3 region is CASSLAGGETQYF. The CDR3 nucleotides read TGTGCCAGCAGTTTAGCAGGGGGAGAGACCCAGTACTTC.

J is TRBJ2-3 and V is TRBV10-3; 9 bases map to TRBD2. The CDR3 spans 14 residues. After removal of 9 bases from V and 1 base from J, the junction contained 5 bases not matched to a gene. Per germline, CDR1 ENHRY and CDR2 SYGVKD. CDR3 in DNA: TGTGCCATTACAGCGGGAGGAGGCACAGATACGCAGTATTTT. Its translation: CAITAGGGTDTQYF.

This clone appeared a single time. Written as DNA, the CDR3 is TGCGCCAGCAGCCCAGGCCCCCTTCTAGCGCTCGCCCCCAATGAGCAGTTCTTC. This codes for CASSPGPLLALAPNEQFF. The chain employs TRBV5-1 and TRBJ2-1; maybe TRBD2 (6 bases). Germline assignment: CDR1 SGHRS and CDR2 YFSETQ. V gave up 4 bases and J gave up 6 bases, with 26 bases separating them. CDR3 length: 18 residues.